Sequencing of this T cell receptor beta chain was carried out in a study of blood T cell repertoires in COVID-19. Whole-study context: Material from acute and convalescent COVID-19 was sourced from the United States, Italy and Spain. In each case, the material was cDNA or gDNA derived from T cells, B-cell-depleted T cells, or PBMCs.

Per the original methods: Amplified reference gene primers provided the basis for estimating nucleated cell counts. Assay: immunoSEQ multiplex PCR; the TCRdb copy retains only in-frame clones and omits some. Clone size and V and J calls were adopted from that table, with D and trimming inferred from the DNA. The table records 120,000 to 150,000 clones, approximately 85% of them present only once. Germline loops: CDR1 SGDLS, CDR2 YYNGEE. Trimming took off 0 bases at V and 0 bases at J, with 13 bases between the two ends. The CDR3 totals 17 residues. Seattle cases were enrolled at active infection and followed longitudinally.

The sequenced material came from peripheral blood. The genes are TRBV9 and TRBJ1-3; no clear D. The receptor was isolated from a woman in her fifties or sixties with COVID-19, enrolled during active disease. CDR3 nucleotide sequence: TGTGCCAGCAGCGTAGATCGAACAGTCTTCTCTGGAAACACCATATATTTT. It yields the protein CASSVDRTVFSGNTIYF.